This T cell receptor (beta chain) was documented in a study of blood T cell repertoires in COVID-19. Study-wide background: The United States, Italy and Spain supplied acute and convalescent COVID-19 samples.

Under the authors' procedure: Nucleated cell number was recorded as an estimate derived from reference gene primer amplification. Only in-frame clones appear in the TCRdb table, and some are missing; sequencing was by immunoSEQ multiplex PCR. The D gene and trimming were derived from the DNA, and the V and J assignments and clone size from that table. This sample has a few hundred thousand clones, with about 90% found just once. This CDR3 region has 13 residues. CDR1 is SGHRS and CDR2 is YFSETQ in the germline V gene. The V end was cut by 1 base, the J end by 5 bases, with 9 bases between. Sequencing was performed on peripheral blood. This receptor was taken from a woman between 50 and 59 years old who had recovered from COVID-19. The rearrangement joins TRBV5-1 to TRBJ1-2; D not resolved. CDR3 in amino acids: CASSLTGVYGYTF. The CDR3 DNA reads as TGCGCCAGCAGCTTGACTGGAGTTTATGGCTACACCTTC.